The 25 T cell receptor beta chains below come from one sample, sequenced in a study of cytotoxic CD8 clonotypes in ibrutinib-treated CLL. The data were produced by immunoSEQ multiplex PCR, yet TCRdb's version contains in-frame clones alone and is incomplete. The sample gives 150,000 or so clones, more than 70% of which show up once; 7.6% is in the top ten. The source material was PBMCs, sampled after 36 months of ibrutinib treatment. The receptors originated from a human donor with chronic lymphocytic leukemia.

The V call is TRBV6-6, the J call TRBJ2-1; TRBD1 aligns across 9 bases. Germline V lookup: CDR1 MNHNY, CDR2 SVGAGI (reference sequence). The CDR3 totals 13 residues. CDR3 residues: CASNRGPYNEQFF. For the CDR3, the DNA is TGTGCGTCGAACAGGGGGCCTTACAATGAGCAGTTCTTC.

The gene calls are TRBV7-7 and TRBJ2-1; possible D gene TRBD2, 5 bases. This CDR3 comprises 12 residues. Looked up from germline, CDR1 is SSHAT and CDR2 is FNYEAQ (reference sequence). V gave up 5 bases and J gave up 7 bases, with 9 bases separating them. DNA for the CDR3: TGTGCCAGCAGCGATTGGGAGAATGAGCAGTTCTTC. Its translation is CASSDWENEQFF.

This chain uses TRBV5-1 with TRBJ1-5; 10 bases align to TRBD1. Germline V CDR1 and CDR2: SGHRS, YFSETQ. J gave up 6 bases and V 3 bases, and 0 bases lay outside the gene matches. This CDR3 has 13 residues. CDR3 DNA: TGCGCCAGCAGCTGGACAGGGGGTCAGCCCCAGCATTTT. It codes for CASSWTGGQPQHF.

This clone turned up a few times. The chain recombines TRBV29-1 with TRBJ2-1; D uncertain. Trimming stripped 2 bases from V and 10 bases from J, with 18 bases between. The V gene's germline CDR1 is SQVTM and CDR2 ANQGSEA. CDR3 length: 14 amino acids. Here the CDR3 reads CSVESHRILGEQFF. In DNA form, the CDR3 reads TGCAGCGTTGAATCGCACAGAATCCTCGGGGAGCAGTTCTTC.

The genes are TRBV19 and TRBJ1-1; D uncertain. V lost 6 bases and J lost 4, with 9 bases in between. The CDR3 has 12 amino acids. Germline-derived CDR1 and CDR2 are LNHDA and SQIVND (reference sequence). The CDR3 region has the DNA TGTGCCAGTAGCCACACTGGCACTGAAGCTTTCTTT. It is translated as CASSHTGTEAFF.

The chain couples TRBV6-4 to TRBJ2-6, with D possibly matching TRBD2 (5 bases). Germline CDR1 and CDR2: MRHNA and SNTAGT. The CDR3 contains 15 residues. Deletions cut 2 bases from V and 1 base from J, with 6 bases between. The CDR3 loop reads CASSDEGSGANVLTF. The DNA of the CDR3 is TGTGCCAGCAGTGACGAGGGATCTGGGGCCAACGTCCTGACTTTC.

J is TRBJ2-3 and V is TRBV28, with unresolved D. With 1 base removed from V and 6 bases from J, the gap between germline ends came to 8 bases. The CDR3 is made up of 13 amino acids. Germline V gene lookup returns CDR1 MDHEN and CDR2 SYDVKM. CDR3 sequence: CASSLYLRDTQYF. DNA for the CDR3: TGTGCCAGCAGTTTATACCTCCGTGATACGCAGTATTTT.

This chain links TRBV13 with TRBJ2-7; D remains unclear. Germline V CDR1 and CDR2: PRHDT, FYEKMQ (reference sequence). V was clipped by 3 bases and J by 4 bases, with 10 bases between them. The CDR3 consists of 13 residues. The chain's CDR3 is CASSFVQPYEQYF. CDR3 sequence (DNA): TGTGCCAGCAGCTTCGTACAGCCTTACGAGCAGTACTTC.

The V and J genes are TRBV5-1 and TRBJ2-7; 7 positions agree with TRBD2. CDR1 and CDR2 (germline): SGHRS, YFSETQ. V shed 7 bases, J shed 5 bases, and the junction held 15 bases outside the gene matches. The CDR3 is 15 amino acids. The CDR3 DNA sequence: TGCGCCAGCCGCCCCTATGGGTCGGGGGGAAACGAGCAGTACTTC. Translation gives CASRPYGSGGNEQYF.

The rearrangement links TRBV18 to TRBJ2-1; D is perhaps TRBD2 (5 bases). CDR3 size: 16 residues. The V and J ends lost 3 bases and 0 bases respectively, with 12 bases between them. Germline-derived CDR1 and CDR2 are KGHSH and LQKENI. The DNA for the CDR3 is TGTGCCAGCTCACCCCTTGCGGGCAGCTCCTACAATGAGCAGTTCTTC. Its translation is CASSPLAGSSYNEQFF. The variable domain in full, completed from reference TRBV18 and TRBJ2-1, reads NAGVMQNPRHLVRRRGQEARLRCSPMKGHSHVYWYRQLPEEGLKFMVYLQKENIIDESGMPKERFSAEFPKEGPSILRIQQVVRGDSAAYFCASSPLAGSSYNEQFFGPGTRLTVL.

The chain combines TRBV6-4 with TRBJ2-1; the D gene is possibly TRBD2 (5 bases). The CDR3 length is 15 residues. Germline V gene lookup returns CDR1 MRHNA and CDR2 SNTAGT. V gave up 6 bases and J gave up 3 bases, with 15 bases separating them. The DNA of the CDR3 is TGTGCCAGCAGCATCTCCGGGAACCGCTACAATGAGCAGTTCTTC. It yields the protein CASSISGNRYNEQFF.

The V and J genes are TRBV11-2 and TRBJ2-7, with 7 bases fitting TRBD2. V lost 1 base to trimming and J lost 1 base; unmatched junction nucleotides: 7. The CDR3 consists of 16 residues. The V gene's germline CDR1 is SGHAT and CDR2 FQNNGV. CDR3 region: CASSLALGGGSYEQYF. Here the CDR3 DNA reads TGTGCCAGCAGCTTAGCCCTCGGCGGGGGTTCCTACGAGCAGTACTTC.

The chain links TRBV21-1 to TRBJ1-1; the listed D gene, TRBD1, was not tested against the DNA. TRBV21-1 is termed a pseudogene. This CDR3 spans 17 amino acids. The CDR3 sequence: CASSKRGAEGVHTEAFF. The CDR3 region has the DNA TGTGCCAGCAGCAAAAGAGGTGCGGAAGGGGTTCACACTGAAGCTTTCTTT.

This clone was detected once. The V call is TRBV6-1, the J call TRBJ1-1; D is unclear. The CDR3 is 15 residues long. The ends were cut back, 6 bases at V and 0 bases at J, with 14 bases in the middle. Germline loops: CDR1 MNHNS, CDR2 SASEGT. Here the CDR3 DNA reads TGTGCCAGCAGCGCCGACGGATACATGAACACTGAAGCTTTCTTT. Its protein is CASSADGYMNTEAFF.

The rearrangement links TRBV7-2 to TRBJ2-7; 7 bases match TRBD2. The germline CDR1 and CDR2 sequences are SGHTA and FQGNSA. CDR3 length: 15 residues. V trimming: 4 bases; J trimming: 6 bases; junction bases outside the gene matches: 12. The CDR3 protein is CASSSQSSGVAEQYF. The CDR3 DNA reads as TGTGCCAGCAGCTCGCAGTCTAGCGGTGTCGCCGAGCAGTACTTC. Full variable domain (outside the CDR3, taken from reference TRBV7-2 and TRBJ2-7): GAGVSQSPSNKVTEKGKDVELRCDPISGHTALYWYRQSLGQGLEFLIYFQGNSAPDKSGLPSDRFSAERTGGSVSTLTIQRTQQEDSAVYLCASSSQSSGVAEQYFGPGTRLTVT.

This CDR3 is CASSPNRDRSYNEQFF. The CDR3 bases are TGTGCCAGCTCACCTAACCGGGACCGTTCCTACAATGAGCAGTTCTTC. The chain has TRBV18 and TRBJ2-1; D possibly uses TRBD1 or TRBD2 (5 bases each). This CDR3 region has 16 residues. The ends were cut back, 3 bases at V and 1 base at J, with 13 bases in the middle. CDR1 KGHSH and CDR2 LQKENI come from the germline V gene.

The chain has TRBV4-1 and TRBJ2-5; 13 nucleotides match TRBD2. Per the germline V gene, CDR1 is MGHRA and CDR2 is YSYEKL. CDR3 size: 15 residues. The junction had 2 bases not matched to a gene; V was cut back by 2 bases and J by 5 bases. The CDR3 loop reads CASSQSGLAGETQYF. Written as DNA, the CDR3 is TGCGCCAGCAGCCAATCGGGACTAGCGGGGGAGACCCAGTACTTC.

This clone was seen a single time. CDR3 protein: CASSLEPGHEQYF. The CDR3 nucleotides are TGTGCCAGCAGCTTAGAGCCGGGGCACGAGCAGTACTTC. The genes are TRBV7-2 and TRBJ2-7; tentatively, D is TRBD1 or TRBD2 (5 bases each). Trimming removed 1 base at V and 5 bases at J, with 9 bases between. The CDR3 length is 13 residues. The germline CDR1 and CDR2 sequences are SGHTA and FQGNSA.

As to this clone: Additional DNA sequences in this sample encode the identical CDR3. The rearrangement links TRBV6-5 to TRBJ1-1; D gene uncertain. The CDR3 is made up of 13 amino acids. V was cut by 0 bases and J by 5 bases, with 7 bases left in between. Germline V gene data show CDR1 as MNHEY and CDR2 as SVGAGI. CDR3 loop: CASSYSGGTEAFF. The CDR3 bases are TGTGCCAGCAGTTACTCAGGAGGTACTGAAGCTTTCTTT.

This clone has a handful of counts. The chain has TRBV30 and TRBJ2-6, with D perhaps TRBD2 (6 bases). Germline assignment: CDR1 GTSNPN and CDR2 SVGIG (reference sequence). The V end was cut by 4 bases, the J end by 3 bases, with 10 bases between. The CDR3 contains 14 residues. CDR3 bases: TGTGCCTGGACCGGGGGTGGTGGGGCCAACGTCCTGACTTTC. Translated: CAWTGGGGANVLTF.

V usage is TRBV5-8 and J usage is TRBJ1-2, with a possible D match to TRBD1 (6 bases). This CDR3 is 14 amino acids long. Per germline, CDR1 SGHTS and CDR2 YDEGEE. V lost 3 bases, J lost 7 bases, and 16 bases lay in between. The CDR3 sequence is CASSSGPGVGGYTF. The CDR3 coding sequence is TGTGCCAGCAGCTCGGGGCCAGGGGTCGGTGGCTACACCTTC. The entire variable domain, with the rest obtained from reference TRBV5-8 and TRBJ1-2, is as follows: EAGVTQSPTHLIKTRGQQATLRCSPISGHTSVYWYQQALGLGLQFLLWYDEGEERNRGNFPPRFSGRQFPNYSSELNVNALELEDSALYLCASSSGPGVGGYTFGSGTRLTVV.

In nucleotides, the CDR3 is TGTGCCAGCAGCTCCCGGGGACTAGCGGCGGGGAATGAGCAGTTCTTC. This sequence encodes CASSSRGLAAGNEQFF. The rearrangement links TRBV11-1 to TRBJ2-1; 11 bases are a match to TRBD2. CDR1 and CDR2 from the germline V gene are SGHAT and FQDESV (reference sequence). V trimming: 4 bases; J trimming: 7 bases; junction bases outside the gene matches: 9. The CDR3 spans 16 residues.

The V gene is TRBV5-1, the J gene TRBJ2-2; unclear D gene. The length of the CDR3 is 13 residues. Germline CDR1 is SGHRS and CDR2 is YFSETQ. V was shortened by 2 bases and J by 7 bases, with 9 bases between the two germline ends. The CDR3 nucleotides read TGCGCCAGCAGCTTTAGGGTTGACGGGGAGCTGTTTTTT. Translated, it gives CASSFRVDGELFF.

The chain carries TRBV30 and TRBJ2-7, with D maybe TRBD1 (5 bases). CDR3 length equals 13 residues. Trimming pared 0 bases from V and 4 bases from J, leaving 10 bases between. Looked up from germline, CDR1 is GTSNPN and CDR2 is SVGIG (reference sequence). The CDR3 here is CAWSVGATYEQYF. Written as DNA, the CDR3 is TGTGCCTGGAGTGTTGGGGCTACGTACGAGCAGTACTTC. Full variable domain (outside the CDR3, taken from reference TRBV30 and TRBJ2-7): SQTIHQWPATLVQPVGSPLSLECTVEGTSNPNLYWYRQAAGRGLQLLFYSVGIGQISSEVPQNLSASRPQDRQFILSSKKLLLSDSGFYLCAWSVGATYEQYFGPGTRLTVT.

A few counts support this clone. CDR3 sequence reads: CASSAFARDEQYF. For the CDR3, the DNA is TGTGCCAGCAGCGCCTTCGCTCGGGACGAGCAGTACTTC. The J gene is TRBJ2-7, the V gene TRBV9; D gene uncertain. Germline V gene data show CDR1 as SGDLS and CDR2 as YYNGEE. V shed 3 bases and J shed 5 bases, with 12 bases lying between them. The CDR3 sequence is 13 residues long.